This T cell receptor beta chain is drawn from a study of CD8 T cells in Susac syndrome. Study as a whole: When blood was drawn, the patients with Susac syndrome were therapy-naive, on corticosteroids, or on intravenous immunoglobulin alone.

V was shortened by 3 bases and J by 7 bases, with 12 bases between the two germline ends. The CDR3 length is 14 residues. Germline V gives CDR1 MDHEN, CDR2 SYDVKM. Remarks on this clonotype: What it recognizes is unknown.

General study results and limits: In its TCR sequencing and HLA analysis, the study acknowledged that the number of individuals was relatively small.

A quantity of about 0.5 to 1 ug RNA underwent reverse transcription using random hexamers. TCRdb recomputed calls from the immunoSEQ multiplex PCR reads with MiXCR, one row per CDR3 protein. The sample carries 95,000 to 150,000 distinct CDR3 sequences, about 93% recorded once. This TCR was recovered from a human donor with Susac syndrome. The chain employs TRBV28 and TRBJ1-4, with D unresolved. Sequencing used CD8+ T cells from PBMCs. CDR3 coding DNA: TGTGCCAGCAGTTTGTGGGAAGGATCTGAAAAACTGTTTTTT. Residues: CASSLWEGSEKLFF.